This T cell receptor (beta chain) was found in a study of cytomegalovirus exposure and HLA in healthy donors. Study results and caveats: Likely technical artifact: a cluster of highly shared sequence variants. Later on, an analysis showed TCR association rates differing by HLA locus, with DRB1 the most and HLA-C the fewest.

PCR employed 60 Vbeta and 13 Jbeta primers. Assay used: immunoSEQ multiplex PCR; TCRdb lists only in-frame clones, some missing. The specimen's table records 120,000 or so clones. Donors showed nominal health when sampled, although they likely had unrecorded immune exposures. Note on this clone: Its antigen is still unknown.

Germline loops: CDR1 LNHDA, CDR2 SQIVND (reference sequence). CDR3 length: 16 residues. Losses at the gene ends were 3 bases for V and 0 bases for J; bases not matched to a gene: 1. The receptor was isolated from a man aged 18 to 29 in good health and CMV-seronegative. Source material: PBMCs. V gene TRBV19 combines with J gene TRBJ2-3; TRBD2 agrees at 12 bases. The CDR3 is CASSILAGGSTDTQYF. CDR3 DNA sequence: TGTGCCAGTAGTATTCTAGCGGGGGGGAGCACAGATACGCAGTATTTT. Looking up the rest from reference TRBV19 and TRBJ2-3 gives the full variable domain: DGGITQSPKYLFRKEGQNVTLSCEQNLNHDAMYWYRQDPGQGLRLIYYSQIVNDFQKGDIAEGYSVSREKKESFPLTVTSAQKNPTAFYLCASSILAGGSTDTQYFGPGTRLTVL.